This T cell receptor beta chain was identified in a study of T cells expressing NK-cell markers. TCRdb re-called the 5' RACE reads; every CDR3 protein appears as one record, without DNA. In all, the sample yields about 160,000 distinct CDR3 sequences. The TCR sequence derives from a woman aged 18-70 years in good health. The sequencing input was blood T cells: a sorted CD56 or NKG2C T cell subset, CD4+ or CD8+ T cells, or bulk PBMC T cells (not recorded which).

CDR3 sequence reads: CASSQEMQSGDYEQYF. This chain links TRBV3-1 with TRBJ2-7. The germline gives CDR1 LGHDT, CDR2 YNNKEL (reference sequence). There are 16 residues in the CDR3.